This TCR beta chain came from a study of blood T cells in healthy people across ages (dated by TCRdb to the mid-2010s). For the wider study: In model experiments, template switching captured about one uniquely barcoded TCR beta cDNA molecule for every two T cells. The donors were divided into four age groups: young (average about 16 years), middle-aged (approximately 42), aged (around 67) and long-lived (approximately 74). The study measured age-related changes in TCR beta repertoire diversity using deep sequencing normalized with unique cDNA molecular identifiers. The study analyzed two additional independent replicas of 1 million unique cDNA reads from the same blood draw for two donors, one aged 18 to 30 and one aged 80 or older. To avoid experimental bias, donors of different ages were distributed randomly across sequencing lanes. Paper-wide results and their limitations: Since profiling was done on bulk unsorted PBMCs, naive and antigen-experienced compartments could not be conclusively compared. Total diversity estimates from one million sequenced T cells were considered lower bounds and underestimates. The CMV infection status of donors was not known, potentially confounding age-related changes in expanded clonotypes. Observed TCR beta diversity per million T cells fell roughly linearly with age, and a significant reduction was already apparent by age around 40. A strong correlation was found between observed TCR beta diversity and the percentage of naive T cells measured by flow cytometry. Compared with the aged group, more naive CD4+ T cells, fewer expanded clones and increased TCR diversity were shown by the long-lived group, suggesting age selection.

CDR1 SGHDN and CDR2 FVKESK are derived from the germline V gene. V loses 1 base, J loses 7 bases, and the germline ends lie 15 bases apart. The CDR3 contains 15 residues, cysteine and phenylalanine counted. The only DNA kept is the CDR3, 45 bases in frame from the first base. As for this clonotype: Its antigen is still unknown. Within one base of it there is no much larger clone, and no base qualities were kept.

Library creation used 5' RACE. The reads were generated on an Illumina HiSeq 2500. The second PCR ran for roughly 7 to 11 cycles and used a J-beta primer mix along with a sample-barcoded 5' primer. A unique molecular identifier was introduced onto each TCR beta cDNA molecule by a template-switch 5' adaptor carrying 12 random nucleotides. Each sample yielded at least 3 million CDR3-containing paired-end reads. First-strand cDNA synthesis was performed from all RNA using the Mint cDNA synthesis kit, with priming by a TRBC-specific oligonucleotide. Following uracil-DNA glycosylase treatment, all cDNA underwent a first 18-cycle PCR with the universal primers M1SS and BC2_uni_R. The source study handled its data this way. Normalization of each sample was performed by random selection of 1 million high-quality reads, each carrying a distinct molecular identifier. Reads sharing molecular identifiers were discarded rather than binned into consensus sequences. MiTCR, with a Q25 quality threshold and the strictest error-elimination algorithm, was used for CDR3 identification, clonotype clustering and error correction. A nonparametric unseen species model with Euler transformation was used to estimate a lower bound on total TCR beta diversity. In-frame beta chains were kept once TCRdb had trimmed the public reads at Q25 with fastp and called clones with MiXCR. Merged by CDR3 protein, the rows form single entries marked with the most common genes and DNA. These V and J calls are TCRdb output, not the study's own analysis. Present in this sample are about 900,000 distinct CDR3 sequences, 62% of which were seen just once. The ten largest clones capture about 30% of the sample.

Systemically healthy Caucasian individuals from Russia, 35 to 50 in total and aged about 6 to 95 years, were included as donors. Ten milliliters of peripheral blood were drawn from each donor into EDTA-treated Vacutainer tubes. PBMCs were isolated by Ficoll-Paque density-gradient centrifugation, with at least 7 million obtained per sample. Trizol reagent was used to extract total RNA from the PBMCs, yielding at least 5.5 micrograms per sample. For every donor, an aliquot of PBMCs went through flow cytometry to measure the percentages of naive CD45RAhigh/CD27high T cells. This clonotype originated in a man aged 25-40 years in good health. Sequences were obtained from blood. The sequence is built from TRBV14 and TRBJ2-3, with the D assignment possibly TRBD1 or TRBD2, given 5 matching bases for each. The CDR3 has the sequence CASSQVGTLPNTQYF. The DNA reads as follows: TGTGCCAGCAGCCAAGTAGGGACGCTACCAAATACGCAGTATTTT.